This T cell receptor (beta chain) was retrieved from a study of OX40 agonist ivuxolimab in advanced cancers. The wider study: Ivuxolimab, an antibody that agonizes OX40 (CD134), was administered to the patients. Of the participants, more than 35% had some prior anti-PD-1, anti-PD-L1 or anti-CTLA-4 therapy, which was allowed.

Study results and limitations: Near-lowest levels of clonal expansion characterized partial responders at 0.1-3.0 mg/kg. The study found that CD8+ T cells averaged more expanded clones than CD4+.

The table lists this clone with a count of one. Its antigen is unknown. V lost 2 bases to trimming and J lost 5 bases, with 7 bases between them. The germline V gene encodes CDR1 MNHEY and CDR2 SMNVEV (reference sequence). This CDR3 has 12 residues. Sequencing was performed with immunoSEQ multiplex PCR; in TCRdb, only in-frame clones are kept and a portion is missing. Of fewer than 30,000 clones in the sample, around 90% were seen once. The receptor was derived from an adult with an advanced solid tumor such as melanoma, head and neck, liver or kidney cancer. The rearrangement uses TRBV27 and TRBJ2-7, with D perhaps given as TRBD1 or TRBD2 (5 bases each). The starting material was CD4+ or CD8+ T cells sorted from blood, obtained in a trial of the OX40 agonist ivuxolimab. The CDR3 sequence is CASSLQGHEQYF. CDR3 coding DNA: TGTGCCAGCAGTTTACAGGGACACGAGCAGTACTTC.